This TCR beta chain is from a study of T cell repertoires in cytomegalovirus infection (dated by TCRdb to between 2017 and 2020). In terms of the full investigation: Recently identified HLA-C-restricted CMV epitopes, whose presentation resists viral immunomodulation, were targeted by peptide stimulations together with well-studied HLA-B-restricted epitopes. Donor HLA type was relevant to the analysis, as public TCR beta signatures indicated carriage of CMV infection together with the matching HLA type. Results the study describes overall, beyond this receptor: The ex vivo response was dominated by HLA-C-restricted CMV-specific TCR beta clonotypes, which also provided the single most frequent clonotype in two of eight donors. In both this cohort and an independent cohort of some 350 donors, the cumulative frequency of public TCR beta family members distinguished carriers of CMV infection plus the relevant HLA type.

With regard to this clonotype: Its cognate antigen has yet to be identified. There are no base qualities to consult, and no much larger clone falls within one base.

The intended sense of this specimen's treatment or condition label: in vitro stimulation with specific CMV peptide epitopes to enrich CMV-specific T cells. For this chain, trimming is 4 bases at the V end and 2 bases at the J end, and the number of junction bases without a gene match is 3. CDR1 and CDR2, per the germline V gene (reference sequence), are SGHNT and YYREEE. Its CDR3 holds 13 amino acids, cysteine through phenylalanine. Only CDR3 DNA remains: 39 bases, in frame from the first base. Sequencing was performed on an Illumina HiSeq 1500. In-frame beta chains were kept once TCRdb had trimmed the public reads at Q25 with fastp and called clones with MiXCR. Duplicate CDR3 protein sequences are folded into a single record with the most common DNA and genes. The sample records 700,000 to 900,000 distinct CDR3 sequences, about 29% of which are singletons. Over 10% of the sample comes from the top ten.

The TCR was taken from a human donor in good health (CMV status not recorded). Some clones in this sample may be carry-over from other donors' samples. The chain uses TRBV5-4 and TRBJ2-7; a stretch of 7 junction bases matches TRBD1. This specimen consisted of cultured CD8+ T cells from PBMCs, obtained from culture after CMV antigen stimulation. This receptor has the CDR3 CASSRDSTYEQYF. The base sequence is TGTGCCAGCAGCCGGGACAGCACCTACGAGCAGTACTTC.